The clone carrying this TCR beta chain was seen at least ten times. This CDR3 is 15 amino acids long. Looked up from germline, CDR1 is SGHTA and CDR2 is FQGNSA. V lost 2 bases to trimming and J lost 2 bases, with 13 bases between them. From the RT-PCR reads, TCRdb called clonotypes with MiXCR, one entry per CDR3 protein. Of more than 550,000 distinct CDR3 sequences in the sample, 11% to 15% were seen once. The V gene is TRBV7-2, the J gene TRBJ2-7; TRBD2 might be the D (7 bases). The source material was memory CD4+ T cells from blood. The clonotype comes from a female donor in good health, serving as a healthy control. CDR3 in amino acids: CASSLRAGAAYEQYF. The CDR3 region has the DNA TGTGCCAGCAGCTTAAGGGCGGGGGCAGCCTACGAGCAGTACTTC.